The 24 T cell receptor beta chains below come from one sample, sequenced in a study of T cells in localized non-small cell lung cancer. Sequencing was performed with immunoSEQ multiplex PCR; in TCRdb, only in-frame clones are kept and a portion is missing. There are roughly 89,000 clones in the sample; roughly 93% occur only once, and over 4% lies in the top ten. Sequenced here: PBMCs, sampled before any cancer treatment. The receptors shown here come from a woman aged 35-75 years with stage II squamous cell lung carcinoma.

The J gene is TRBJ2-7, the V gene TRBV19; unclear D gene. Looked up from germline, CDR1 is LNHDA and CDR2 is SQIVND (reference sequence). The CDR3 runs 15 residues. V lost 0 bases to trimming and J lost 0 bases, with 9 bases between them. The CDR3: CASSIDADSSYEQYF. The CDR3 DNA follows: TGTGCCAGTAGTATAGATGCGGATAGCTCCTACGAGCAGTACTTC.

The rearrangement uses TRBV6-5 and TRBJ1-1, with D possibly matching TRBD1 (6 bases). Trimming took off 5 bases at V and 4 bases at J, with 14 bases between the two ends. This CDR3 comprises 14 residues. CDR1 MNHEY and CDR2 SVGAGI come from the germline V gene. CDR3 residues: CASSQIQGITEAFF. CDR3 nucleotides: TGTGCCAGCAGTCAGATACAGGGAATCACTGAAGCTTTCTTT.

The J gene is TRBJ1-1, the V gene TRBV5-1; perhaps TRBD1 as D (6 bases). The length of the CDR3 is 14 residues. Trimming shortened V by 0 bases and J by 4 bases, and 10 bases separated the two germline ends. The V gene's germline CDR1 is SGHRS and CDR2 YFSETQ. CDR3 region: CASSLAGAGTEAFF. CDR3 nucleotides: TGCGCCAGCAGCTTGGCAGGGGCTGGCACTGAAGCTTTCTTT.

V usage is TRBV5-1 and J usage is TRBJ2-5; 14 bases are shared with TRBD2. Trimming cost V 5 bases and J 4 bases; bases outside gene matches: 4. Germline-derived CDR1 and CDR2 are SGHRS and YFSETQ. The CDR3 totals 15 residues. CDR3 residues: CASSRTSGRIETQYF. DNA for the CDR3: TGCGCCAGCAGTCGGACTAGCGGGAGGATAGAGACCCAGTACTTC.

The V gene is TRBV6-5, the J gene TRBJ1-6; D gene uncertain. Germline V CDR1 and CDR2: MNHEY, SVGAGI. The CDR3 sequence is 15 residues long. The V end lost 5 bases, the J end lost 5 bases, and 13 bases lay between the germline ends. DNA for the CDR3: TGTGCCAGCAGTCCGTGGACGGTGAATAATTCACCCCTCCACTTT. Amino acid sequence: CASSPWTVNNSPLHF.

As for this clone: It is likely a read error, because the conserved phenylalanine at the end of the CDR3 is missing. No DNA is shown, since the ends of the CDR3 on it are uncertain; the CDR3 is the one TCRdb lists. J is TRBJ1-1 and V is TRBV15; no check of the table's D call, TRBD1, against the DNA was made. From its first to its last residue, the CDR3 has 11 amino acids. Germline-derived CDR1 and CDR2 are LNHNV and YYDKDF (reference sequence). CDR3 in amino acids: CATSRDDSYSH.

The rearrangement links TRBV5-8 to TRBJ1-2; D not certain. The V gene lost 2 bases and the J gene lost 5 bases, with 10 bases spanning the gap. This CDR3 is built from 13 residues. From germline, CDR1 is SGHTS and CDR2 YDEGEE. The chain's CDR3 is CASSFLVVYGYTF. The CDR3 region has the DNA TGTGCCAGCAGCTTCCTGGTCGTTTATGGCTACACCTTC.

The chain uses TRBV11-1 and TRBJ2-6; TRBD1 matches at 10 bases. The V gene end was trimmed by 2 bases and the J gene end by 2 bases; junction bases not matched to a gene: 3. This CDR3 comprises 17 residues. Germline CDR1 reads SGHAT; CDR2 reads FQDESV (reference sequence). CDR3 DNA sequence: TGTGCCAGCAGCTTATCGGGACAGGGGACTGGGGCCAACGTCCTGACTTTC. Encoded protein: CASSLSGQGTGANVLTF.

This chain joins TRBV19 and TRBJ2-7; perhaps TRBD2 as D (6 bases). Trimming removed 5 bases at V and 1 base at J, with 15 bases between. Germline lookup yields CDR1 LNHDA and CDR2 SQIVND (reference sequence). The CDR3 covers 15 residues. The CDR3 region is CASSPRLGASYEQYF. The CDR3 region has the DNA TGTGCCAGTAGTCCACGACTAGGGGCGTCCTACGAGCAGTACTTC. The full variable domain, completed using reference TRBV19 and TRBJ2-7, is DGGITQSPKYLFRKEGQNVTLSCEQNLNHDAMYWYRQDPGQGLRLIYYSQIVNDFQKGDIAEGYSVSREKKESFPLTVTSAQKNPTAFYLCASSPRLGASYEQYFGPGTRLTVT.

CDR3 protein: CATSRDSGANTEAFF. CDR3 nucleotide sequence: TGTGCCACCAGCAGAGATAGCGGGGCGAACACTGAAGCTTTCTTT. This chain joins TRBV15 and TRBJ1-1; TRBD1 is a possible D gene (5 bases). This CDR3 is 15 amino acids long. The germline V gene has CDR1 LNHNV and CDR2 YYDKDF (reference sequence). V was trimmed by 0 bases and J by 1 base, leaving 9 bases between them.

The chain employs TRBV7-6 and TRBJ1-3; 8 bases align to TRBD1. This CDR3 comprises 16 residues. Trimming removed 0 bases from V and 0 bases from J; junction bases left unmatched: 1. CDR1 SGHVS and CDR2 FNYEAQ come from the germline V gene. This chain's CDR3 is CASSLATGASGNTIYF. CDR3 DNA: TGTGCCAGCAGCTTAGCGACAGGGGCCTCTGGAAACACCATATATTTT. The variable domain in full, with the rest retrieved from reference TRBV7-6 and TRBJ1-3, is GAGVSQSPRYKVTKRGQDVALRCDPISGHVSLYWYRQALGQGPEFLTYFNYEAQQDKSGLPNDRFSAERPEGSISTLTIQRTEQRDSAMYRCASSLATGASGNTIYFGEGSWLTVV.

J is TRBJ1-2 and V is TRBV28; D not certain. Germline V lookup: CDR1 MDHEN, CDR2 SYDVKM. The length of the CDR3 is 11 residues. The germline V and J ends were trimmed by 6 bases and 8 bases, with 10 bases remaining between them. The DNA of the CDR3 is TGTGCCAGCAGCTACCCCCAAGGCTACACCTTC. Its translation: CASSYPQGYTF.

The chain carries TRBV29-1 and TRBJ2-1; D may be TRBD2 (6 bases). V lost 6 bases to trimming and J lost 10 bases, with 13 bases between them. The CDR3 runs to 11 residues. The V gene's germline CDR1 is SQVTM and CDR2 ANQGSEA. DNA for the CDR3: TGCAGCGTAATCGGGAGAAGAGAGCAGTTCTTC. This codes for CSVIGRREQFF.

This chain joins TRBV5-4 and TRBJ1-5, with D maybe TRBD1 (5 bases). The ends were cut back, 0 bases at V and 2 bases at J, with 9 bases in the middle. This CDR3 is 15 amino acids long. Germline CDR1 reads SGHNT; CDR2 reads YYREEE (reference sequence). CDR3 sequence (DNA): TGTGCCAGCAGCTTGGGGGGGACCCGCAATCAGCCCCAGCATTTT. It yields the protein CASSLGGTRNQPQHF.

The chain has TRBV6-6 and TRBJ1-2, with D tentatively TRBD1 (6 bases). There are 14 residues in the CDR3. The V gene's germline CDR1 is MNHNY and CDR2 SVGAGI (reference sequence). Trimming stripped 0 bases from V and 8 bases from J, with 13 bases between. CDR3 sequence reads: CASSYSMGGNGYTF. CDR3 coding DNA: TGTGCCAGCAGTTACTCGATGGGGGGCAACGGCTACACCTTC.

This clone appeared a single time. This sequence joins TRBV5-1 and TRBJ1-1; maybe TRBD1 (5 bases). CDR1 is SGHRS, CDR2 YFSETQ, per germline. CDR3 length: 15 amino acids. V lost 3 bases and J 1 base, leaving 13 bases between the germline ends. This chain's CDR3 is CASSSDLGRNTEAFF. CDR3 in DNA: TGCGCCAGCAGCTCCGACCTGGGACGGAACACTGAAGCTTTCTTT.

This clone was counted only a few times. V and J are TRBV28 and TRBJ1-3; perhaps TRBD1 as D (5 bases). Trimming removed 5 bases at V and 1 base at J, with 21 bases between. Germline V gives CDR1 MDHEN, CDR2 SYDVKM. The CDR3 totals 18 residues. The CDR3 DNA sequence: TGTGCCAGCAGTGCCCGGGCCTCGAGGGGCCTTTCTGGAAACACCATATATTTT. Its translation: CASSARASRGLSGNTIYF.

This clone has a single count. The chain joins TRBV16 to TRBJ1-5; a possible D gene is TRBD1 (5 bases). The germline V and J ends were trimmed by 0 bases and 8 bases, with 17 bases remaining between them. Per the germline V gene, CDR1 is KGHSY and CDR2 is FQNENV. The CDR3 loop spans 16 amino acids. CDR3 protein: CASSQSGGRGIEPQHF. The CDR3 DNA sequence: TGTGCCAGCAGCCAATCAGGAGGCCGGGGGATTGAGCCCCAGCATTTT.

This clone was detected a few times. The rearrangement joins TRBV6-4 to TRBJ1-1; D is unresolved. The CDR3 covers 12 residues. V was trimmed by 6 bases and J by 11 bases, leaving 16 bases between them. Germline CDR1 is MRHNA and CDR2 is SNTAGT. CDR3 nucleotides: TGTGCCAGCAGGGACCTTCTCGGGCGTGCTTTCTTT. This encodes CASRDLLGRAFF.

This clone was detected only once. This chain connects TRBV6-5 to TRBJ1-1, with a possible D match to TRBD1 (6 bases). Trimming stripped 6 bases from V and 4 bases from J, with 12 bases between. The germline V gene has CDR1 MNHEY and CDR2 SVGAGI. This CDR3 spans 13 amino acids. This CDR3 is CASSPLRGTEAFF. The CDR3 DNA sequence: TGTGCCAGCAGCCCCCTCAGGGGCACTGAAGCTTTCTTT.

This clone was recorded only once. This chain joins TRBV5-1 and TRBJ2-2; D gene uncertain. Trimming removed 6 bases at V and 6 bases at J, with 12 bases between. This CDR3 has 13 amino acids. CDR1 is SGHRS, CDR2 YFSETQ, per germline. The CDR3 loop is CASKVSDAGELFF. In DNA form, the CDR3 reads TGCGCCAGCAAGGTATCGGACGCCGGGGAGCTGTTTTTT.

This clone was counted once. The V gene is TRBV5-1, the J gene TRBJ2-3; D is possibly TRBD1 or TRBD2 (5 bases each). Germline CDR1 SGHRS, CDR2 YFSETQ. Between the trimmed V and J ends, which lost 4 bases and 9 bases, there was a span of 15 bases. The CDR3 extends over 13 amino acids. The CDR3 protein is CASSPGTGRTQYF. The CDR3, as DNA: TGCGCCAGCAGCCCGGGGACCGGACGGACGCAGTATTTT.

The genes are TRBV15 and TRBJ2-1; D remains unclear. The V end was cut by 2 bases, the J end by 12 bases, with 14 bases between. Germline loops: CDR1 LNHNV, CDR2 YYDKDF (reference sequence). This CDR3 region has 13 residues. CDR3 sequence (DNA): TGTGCCACCAGCAGAACCCTAGAAAGCCGGCAGTTCTTC. Translating it yields CATSRTLESRQFF. Looking up the rest from reference TRBV15 and TRBJ2-1 gives the full variable domain: DAMVIQNPRYQVTQFGKPVTLSCSQTLNHNVMYWYQQKSSQAPKLLFHYYDKDFNNEADTPDNFQSRRPNTSFCFLDIRSPGLGDTAMYLCATSRTLESRQFFGPGTRLTVL.

The V gene is TRBV29-1, the J gene TRBJ1-2, with TRBD1 matching 10 bases. Germline V gene data show CDR1 as SQVTM and CDR2 as ANQGSEA. The CDR3 covers 17 residues. With V trimmed by 4 bases and J by 6 bases, 17 bases remained unmatched. CDR3 amino acids: CSVADWGGQGPRDGYTF. The CDR3 bases are TGCAGCGTTGCTGATTGGGGGGGACAGGGGCCTAGGGATGGCTACACCTTC.